This paragraph covers one T cell receptor beta chain sequence. It lacks a known antigen. No much larger clone is present one base from it, and per-base qualities are unavailable. Clipping removes 5 bases from V and 5 bases from J, with 8 as the unmatched junction base count. The CDR1 and CDR2 encoded by the germline V gene (reference sequence) are MNHEY and SMNVEV. The CDR3 numbers 15 residues from cysteine through phenylalanine. The CDR3 DNA has 45 bases and is translated from base 1. The data derive from a study of blood T cells in healthy people across ages (dated by TCRdb to between 2014 and 2017). For context, the study as a whole: In model experiments, template switching captured roughly one uniquely barcoded TCR beta cDNA molecule for every two T cells. The donors were split into four age groups: young (average around 15 years), middle-aged (about 40), aged (more than 60) and long-lived (more than 80). Using the same blood draw, the study looked at two additional independent replicas of 1 million unique cDNA reads for two donors, one aged 18 to 30 and the other aged 80 or older. To avoid experimental bias, donors of different ages were distributed randomly across sequencing lanes. To track age-related changes in TCR beta repertoire diversity, the study relied on deep sequencing normalized with unique cDNA molecular identifiers.

Donors were 40 or so systemically healthy Caucasian individuals from Russia aged about 6 to 100 years. Ten milliliters of peripheral blood were drawn from each donor into EDTA-treated Vacutainer tubes. Ficoll-Paque density-gradient centrifugation was used to isolate PBMCs, with at least 6.5 million per sample. Trizol reagent was used to extract total RNA from the PBMCs, yielding at least 5.5 micrograms per sample. For every donor, flow cytometry on a PBMC aliquot measured the percentage of naive CD45RAhigh/CD27high T cells. Libraries were prepared through 5' RACE. Sequencing was performed on an Illumina HiSeq 2500. A second PCR of 7 to 11 cycles was performed with a sample-barcoded 5' primer and a J-beta primer mix. A unique molecular identifier was introduced onto each TCR beta cDNA molecule by a template-switch 5' adaptor carrying 12 random nucleotides. Each sample yielded at least 2.5 million CDR3-containing paired-end reads. First-strand cDNA was synthesized from all RNA with the Mint cDNA synthesis kit, primed by a TRBC-specific oligonucleotide. Following uracil-DNA glycosylase treatment, all cDNA underwent a first 18-cycle PCR with the universal primers M1SS and BC2_uni_R. Per the authors' processing: For normalization, 1 million high-quality reads were randomly selected from each sample, with every read carrying a distinct molecular identifier. Reads sharing molecular identifiers were discarded rather than binned into consensus sequences. MiTCR, with a Q25 quality threshold and the strictest error-elimination algorithm, was used for CDR3 identification, clonotype clustering and error correction. A nonparametric unseen species model using Euler transformation provided a lower-bound estimate of total TCR beta diversity. TCRdb ran its own pipeline on the public reads, namely fastp trimming at Q25 and MiXCR clone calling, and kept in-frame beta chains. Every entry covers one CDR3 protein and lists the most common genes and DNA from its rows. It is TCRdb's table, rather than the study itself, that gives the V and J calls and clone size. The sample records 1.5 million or so distinct CDR3 sequences, roughly 43% of which are singletons. Around 4% of the sample comes from the top ten.

Here is what the overall study found, with its caveats: A strong correlation was found between observed TCR beta diversity and the percentage of naive T cells measured by flow cytometry. The CMV infection status of donors was not known, potentially confounding age-related changes in expanded clonotypes. Estimates of total diversity from one million sequenced T cells were regarded as lower bounds and underestimates. Compared with the aged group, the long-lived group had more naive CD4+ T cells, fewer expanded clones and increased TCR diversity, suggesting age selection. Because profiling used bulk unsorted PBMCs, naive and antigen-experienced compartments could not be compared conclusively. As age increased, observed TCR beta diversity per million T cells dropped in a roughly linear way, and a significant reduction was already evident by age about 36.

Source material: blood. The sequence is built from TRBV27 and TRBJ2-1; TRBD2 aligns with 8 central bases. The source of this sequence is a woman between 18 and 29 years old in good health. The bases read TGTGCCAGCAGTACACGGGGGGGCATCCACAATGAGCAGTTCTTC. Its protein is CASSTRGGIHNEQFF.